This is a list of T cell receptor beta chains from one sample in a study of cytomegalovirus exposure and HLA in healthy donors. Repertoires were generated with immunoSEQ multiplex PCR, while TCRdb's copy carries only in-frame clones and drops some. The sample contains more than 150,000 clones, around 79% of which appear only once. The sample consisted of PBMCs. All receptors derive from a girl between 10 and 17 years old in good health and CMV-seropositive. CDR3s leave out the opening cysteine and the closing phenylalanine or tryptophan. The D gene is left open where the match is weak.

j_call	d_call	cdr3_length	v_call	cdr3_aa
TRBJ2-4	-	13	TRBV4-3	ASSQGGGTGNIQY
TRBJ2-5	TRBD1	12	TRBV27	ASSQHRGPETQY
TRBJ2-1	-	13	TRBV18	ASSPPGRGGDEQF
TRBJ2-5	TRBD2	16	TRBV7-9	ASSLRGSGGFLLETQY
TRBJ2-2	TRBD1	15	TRBV4-1	ASSQATGTGGSGELF
TRBJ1-5	-	13	TRBV7-2	ASSLAGGSNQPQH
TRBJ1-3	-	12	TRBV15	ATSRDSSGNTIY
TRBJ1-6	-	13	TRBV4-3	ASNQDQGSGSPLH
TRBJ1-1	-	13	TRBV19	ASSIPQGRDTEAF
TRBJ1-1	-	10	TRBV29-1	SVRGLGTEAF
TRBJ2-1	TRBD2	13	TRBV5-4	ASSFQASGYNEQF
TRBJ2-1	-	13	TRBV27	ASREIQGSYNEQF
TRBJ2-7	-	14	TRBV7-2	ASSLVPGQSSYEQY